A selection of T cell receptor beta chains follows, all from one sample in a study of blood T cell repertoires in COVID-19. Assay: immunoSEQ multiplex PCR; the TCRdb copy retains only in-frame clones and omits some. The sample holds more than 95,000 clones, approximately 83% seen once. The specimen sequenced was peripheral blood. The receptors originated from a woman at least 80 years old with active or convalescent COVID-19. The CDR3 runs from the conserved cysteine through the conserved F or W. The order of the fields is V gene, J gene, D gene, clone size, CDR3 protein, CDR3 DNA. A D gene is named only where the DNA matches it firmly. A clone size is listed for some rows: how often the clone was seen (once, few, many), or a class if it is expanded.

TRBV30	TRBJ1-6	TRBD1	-	CAWMLTGTNSPLHF	TGTGCCTGGATGCTGACAGGGACTAATTCACCCCTCCACTTT
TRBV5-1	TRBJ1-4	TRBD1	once	CASSLEGQGGEKLFF	TGCGCCAGCAGCTTGGAGGGACAGGGGGGTGAAAAACTGTTTTTT
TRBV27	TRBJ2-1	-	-	CASSLSRLLGSYNEQFF	TGTGCCAGCAGTTTAAGTAGGCTACTAGGCTCCTACAATGAGCAGTTCTTC
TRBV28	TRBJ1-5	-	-	CASSFGGEGQPQHF	TGTGCCAGCAGTTTCGGGGGGGAGGGTCAGCCCCAGCATTTT
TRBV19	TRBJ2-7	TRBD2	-	CASSSLAGAYEQYF	TGTGCCAGTAGTTCGTTAGCGGGGGCCTACGAGCAGTACTTC
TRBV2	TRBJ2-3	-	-	CASSERGPGRVGADTQYF	TGTGCCAGCAGTGAAAGGGGCCCCGGAAGGGTCGGAGCAGATACGCAGTATTTT
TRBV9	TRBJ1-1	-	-	CASSVNGKNTEAFF	TGTGCCAGCAGCGTAAACGGGAAGAACACTGAAGCTTTCTTT
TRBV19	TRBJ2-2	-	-	CASMKNQGSTGELFF	TGTGCCAGCATGAAAAACCAGGGAAGCACCGGGGAGCTGTTTTTT
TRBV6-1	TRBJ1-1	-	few	CASSEIGQRNEAFF	TGTGCCAGCAGTGAAATTGGACAGCGAAATGAAGCTTTCTTT
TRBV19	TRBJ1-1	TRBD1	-	CASSLTGQGDTEAFF	TGTGCCAGTAGTCTAACGGGACAGGGAGATACTGAAGCTTTCTTT
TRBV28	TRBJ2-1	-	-	CASSKKPGPLYNEQFF	TGTGCCAGCAGCAAAAAACCAGGTCCTCTCTACAATGAGCAGTTCTTC
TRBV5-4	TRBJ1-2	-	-	CASSLFDYGYTF	TGTGCCAGCAGCTTGTTCGACTATGGCTACACCTTC
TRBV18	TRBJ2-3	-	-	CASSPMGKRTDTQYF	TGTGCCAGCTCCCCGATGGGCAAACGCACAGATACGCAGTATTTT